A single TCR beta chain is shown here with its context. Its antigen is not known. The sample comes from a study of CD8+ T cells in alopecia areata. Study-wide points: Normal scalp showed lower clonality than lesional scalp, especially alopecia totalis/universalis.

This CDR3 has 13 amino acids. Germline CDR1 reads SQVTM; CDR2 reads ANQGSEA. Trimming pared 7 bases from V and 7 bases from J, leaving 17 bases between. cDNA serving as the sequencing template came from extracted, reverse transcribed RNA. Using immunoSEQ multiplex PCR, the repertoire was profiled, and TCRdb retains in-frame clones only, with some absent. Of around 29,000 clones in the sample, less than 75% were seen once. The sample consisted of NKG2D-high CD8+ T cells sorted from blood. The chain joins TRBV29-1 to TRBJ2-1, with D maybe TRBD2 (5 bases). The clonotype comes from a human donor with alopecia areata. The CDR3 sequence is CSAILGGGNEQFF. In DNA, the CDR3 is TGCAGCGCAATCCTCGGCGGAGGAAATGAGCAGTTCTTC.